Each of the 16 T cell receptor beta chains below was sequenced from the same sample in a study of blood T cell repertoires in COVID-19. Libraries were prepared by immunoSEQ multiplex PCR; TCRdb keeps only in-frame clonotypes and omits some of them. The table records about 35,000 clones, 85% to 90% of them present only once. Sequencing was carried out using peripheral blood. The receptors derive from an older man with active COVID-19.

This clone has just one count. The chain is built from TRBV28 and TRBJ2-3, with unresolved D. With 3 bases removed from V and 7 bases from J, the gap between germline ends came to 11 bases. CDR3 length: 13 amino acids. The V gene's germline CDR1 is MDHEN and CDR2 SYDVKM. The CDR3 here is CASSLGRTYTQYF. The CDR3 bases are TGTGCCAGCAGTTTGGGCAGAACCTATACGCAGTATTTT.

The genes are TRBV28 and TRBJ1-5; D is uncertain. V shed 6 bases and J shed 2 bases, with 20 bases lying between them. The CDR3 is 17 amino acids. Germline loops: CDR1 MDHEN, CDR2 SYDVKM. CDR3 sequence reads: CASSLLALTSRNQPQHF. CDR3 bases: TGTGCCAGCAGCCTACTAGCTCTGACAAGTCGCAATCAGCCCCAGCATTTT.

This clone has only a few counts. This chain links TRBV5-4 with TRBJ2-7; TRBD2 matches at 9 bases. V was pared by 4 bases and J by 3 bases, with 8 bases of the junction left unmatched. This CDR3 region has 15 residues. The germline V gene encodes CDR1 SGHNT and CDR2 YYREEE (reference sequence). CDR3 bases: TGTGCCAGCAGCACGACTAGCGGAATATTCTACGAGCAGTACTTC. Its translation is CASSTTSGIFYEQYF. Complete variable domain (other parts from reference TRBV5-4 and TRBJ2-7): ETGVTQSPTHLIKTRGQQVTLRCSSQSGHNTVSWYQQALGQGPQFIFQYYREEENGRGNFPPRFSGLQFPNYSSELNVNALELDDSALYLCASSTTSGIFYEQYFGPGTRLTVT.

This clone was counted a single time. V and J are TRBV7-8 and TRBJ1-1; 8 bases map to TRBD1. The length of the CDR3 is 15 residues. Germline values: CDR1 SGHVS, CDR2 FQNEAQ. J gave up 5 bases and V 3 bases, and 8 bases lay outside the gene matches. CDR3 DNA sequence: TGTGCCAGCAGCTTTCGAACAGGGGGGAATACTGAAGCTTTCTTT. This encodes CASSFRTGGNTEAFF. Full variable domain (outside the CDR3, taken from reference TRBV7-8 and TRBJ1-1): GAGVSQSPRYKVAKRGQDVALRCDPISGHVSLFWYQQALGQGPEFLTYFQNEAQLDKSGLPSDRFFAERPEGSVSTLKIQRTQQEDSAVYLCASSFRTGGNTEAFFGQGTRLTVV.

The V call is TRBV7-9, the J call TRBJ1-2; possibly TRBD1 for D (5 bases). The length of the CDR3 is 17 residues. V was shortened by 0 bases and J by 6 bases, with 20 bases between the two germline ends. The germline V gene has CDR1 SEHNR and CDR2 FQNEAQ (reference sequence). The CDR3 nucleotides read TGTGCCAGCAGCTTAGCAGGAGACAGAGGGAGGGGAGATGGCTACACCTTC. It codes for CASSLAGDRGRGDGYTF.

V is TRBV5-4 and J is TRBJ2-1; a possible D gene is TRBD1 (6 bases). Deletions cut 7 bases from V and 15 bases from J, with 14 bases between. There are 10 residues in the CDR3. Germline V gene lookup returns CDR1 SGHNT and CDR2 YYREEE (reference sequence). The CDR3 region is CASEGERRFF. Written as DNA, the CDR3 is TGTGCCAGCGAGGGGGAAAGACGGTTCTTC.

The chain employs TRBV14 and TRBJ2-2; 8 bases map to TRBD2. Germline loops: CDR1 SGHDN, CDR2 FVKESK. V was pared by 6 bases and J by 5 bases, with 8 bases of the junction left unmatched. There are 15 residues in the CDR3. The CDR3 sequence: CASRNSGSGTGELFF. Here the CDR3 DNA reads TGTGCCAGCAGGAACAGCGGGAGTGGAACCGGGGAGCTGTTTTTT.

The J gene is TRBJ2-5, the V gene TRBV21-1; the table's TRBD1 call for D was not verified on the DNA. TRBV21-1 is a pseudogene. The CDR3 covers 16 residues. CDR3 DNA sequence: TGTGCCAGCAGCAAATTTTTGGAGGGGGCAGGTGAGACCCAGTACTTC. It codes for CASSKFLEGAGETQYF.

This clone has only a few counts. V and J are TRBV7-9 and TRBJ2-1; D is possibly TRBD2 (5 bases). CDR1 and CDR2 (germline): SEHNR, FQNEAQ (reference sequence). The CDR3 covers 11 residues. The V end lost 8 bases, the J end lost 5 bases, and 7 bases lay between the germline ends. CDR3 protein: CASERDNEQFF. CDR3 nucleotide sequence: TGTGCCAGCGAGAGGGACAATGAGCAGTTCTTC.

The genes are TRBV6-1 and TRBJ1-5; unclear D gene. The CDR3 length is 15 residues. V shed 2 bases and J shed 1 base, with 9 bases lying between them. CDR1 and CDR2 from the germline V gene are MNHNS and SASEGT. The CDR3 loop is CASSENLGSNQPQHF. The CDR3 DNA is TGTGCCAGCAGTGAAAATTTGGGCAGCAATCAGCCCCAGCATTTT.

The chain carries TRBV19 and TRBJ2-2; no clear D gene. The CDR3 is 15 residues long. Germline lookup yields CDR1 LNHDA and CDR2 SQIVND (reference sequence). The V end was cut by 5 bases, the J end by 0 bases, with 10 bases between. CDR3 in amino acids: CASSPVPANTGELFF. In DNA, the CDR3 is TGTGCCAGTAGTCCAGTCCCCGCGAACACCGGGGAGCTGTTTTTT.

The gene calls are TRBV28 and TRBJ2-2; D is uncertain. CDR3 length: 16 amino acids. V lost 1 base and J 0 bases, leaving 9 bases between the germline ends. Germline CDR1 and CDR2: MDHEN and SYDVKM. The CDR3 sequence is CASSLSPSANTGELFF. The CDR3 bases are TGTGCCAGCAGTTTATCGCCCAGCGCGAACACCGGGGAGCTGTTTTTT.

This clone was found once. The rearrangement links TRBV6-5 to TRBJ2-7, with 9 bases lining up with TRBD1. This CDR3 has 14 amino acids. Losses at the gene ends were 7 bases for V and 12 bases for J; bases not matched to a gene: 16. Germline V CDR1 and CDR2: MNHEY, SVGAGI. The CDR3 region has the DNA TGTGCCAGCACTCCGGGACAGGGTCTCTTTAAAAGGTACTTC. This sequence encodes CASTPGQGLFKRYF.

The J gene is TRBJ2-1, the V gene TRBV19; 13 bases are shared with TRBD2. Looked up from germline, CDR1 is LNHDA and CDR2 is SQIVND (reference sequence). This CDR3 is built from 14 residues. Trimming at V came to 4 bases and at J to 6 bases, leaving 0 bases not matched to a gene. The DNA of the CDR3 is TGTGCCAGTAGTAGACTAGCGGGAGGCAATGAGCAGTTCTTC. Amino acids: CASSRLAGGNEQFF.

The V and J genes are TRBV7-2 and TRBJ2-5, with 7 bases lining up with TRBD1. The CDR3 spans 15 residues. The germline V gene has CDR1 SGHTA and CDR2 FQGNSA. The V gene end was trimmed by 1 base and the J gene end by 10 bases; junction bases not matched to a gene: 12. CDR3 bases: TGTGCCAGCAGCTTAGGGTCGCGGCAGGGGGTTAACCAGTACTTC. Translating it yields CASSLGSRQGVNQYF.

The CDR3 protein is CASSGRTGGGETQYF. The CDR3 bases are TGTGCCAGCAGTGGGCGAACAGGGGGAGGGGAGACCCAGTACTTC. The chain uses TRBV2 and TRBJ2-5; weak D call: TRBD1 (8 bases). Germline CDR1 and CDR2: SNHLY and FYNNEI. This CDR3 is built from 15 residues. The V and J ends lost 4 bases and 5 bases respectively, with 17 bases between them.